These T cell receptor beta chains were read from a single sample in a study of control samples from healthy donors and cancer patients. Sequencing was performed with immunoSEQ multiplex PCR; in TCRdb, only in-frame clones are kept and a portion is missing. The table includes over 150,000 clones, around 90% detected once. Sequencing used blood. The source is a woman in her 50s in good health. The CDR3 runs from the conserved cysteine through the conserved F or W. D genes are given only for firm matches. Size is stated for part of the rows, as once, few or many counts, or as a class when the clone is expanded.

d_gene: -
j_gene: TRBJ1-1
len: 13
v_gene: TRBV15
abundance: -
CDR3aa: CATSATVNTEAFF
CDR3nt: TGTGCCACCAGCGCGACAGTAAACACTGAAGCTTTCTTT

d_gene: TRBD1
j_gene: TRBJ2-1
len: 14
v_gene: TRBV19
abundance: few
CDR3aa: CASTPGQGWGEQFF
CDR3nt: TGTGCCAGTACCCCGGGACAGGGCTGGGGTGAGCAGTTCTTC

d_gene: -
j_gene: TRBJ1-6
len: 18
v_gene: TRBV10-1
abundance: once
CDR3aa: CANLSTTEPGSGNSPLHF
CDR3nt: TGCGCAAACCTTTCCACAACCGAGCCTGGTTCAGGTAATTCACCCCTCCACTTT

d_gene: TRBD2
j_gene: TRBJ2-7
len: 16
v_gene: TRBV9
abundance: -
CDR3aa: CASSVIAGAGIYEQYF
CDR3nt: TGTGCCAGCAGCGTCATAGCGGGGGCCGGTATATACGAGCAGTACTTC

d_gene: TRBD1
j_gene: TRBJ2-3
len: 14
v_gene: TRBV5-6
abundance: -
CDR3aa: CASSAKGTGGAQYF
CDR3nt: TGTGCCAGCAGCGCGAAAGGGACAGGGGGAGCGCAGTATTTT

d_gene: TRBD1
j_gene: TRBJ1-1
len: 16
v_gene: TRBV7-3
abundance: -
CDR3aa: CASSLGYTQGGTEAFF
CDR3nt: TGTGCCAGCAGCTTAGGATATACACAGGGGGGAACTGAAGCTTTCTTT

d_gene: TRBD1
j_gene: TRBJ2-7
len: 15
v_gene: TRBV25-1
abundance: -
CDR3aa: CASSLPGQGAGEQYF
CDR3nt: TGTGCCAGCAGTCTCCCGGGACAGGGGGCTGGGGAGCAGTACTTC

d_gene: TRBD1
j_gene: TRBJ1-5
len: 15
v_gene: TRBV7-2
abundance: -
CDR3aa: CASSLAGTENRPQHF
CDR3nt: TGTGCCAGCAGCTTGGCCGGGACAGAGAATCGGCCCCAGCATTTT

d_gene: -
j_gene: TRBJ1-6
len: 16
v_gene: TRBV4-3
abundance: -
CDR3aa: CASSQYHRLENSPLHF
CDR3nt: TGCGCCAGCAGCCAATATCACAGGTTGGAGAATTCACCCCTCCACTTT

d_gene: -
j_gene: TRBJ2-7
len: 14
v_gene: TRBV28
abundance: -
CDR3aa: CASRPPGDLVEQYF
CDR3nt: TGTGCCAGCAGGCCCCCCGGAGACCTAGTGGAGCAGTACTTC

d_gene: -
j_gene: TRBJ1-2
len: 13
v_gene: TRBV3-1/TRBV3-2
abundance: -
CDR3aa: CASGRMALDGYTF
CDR3nt: TGTGCCAGCGGTCGTATGGCTCTTGATGGCTACACCTTC

d_gene: -
j_gene: TRBJ2-5
len: 14
v_gene: TRBV6-5
abundance: -
CDR3aa: CASRVGLSGETQYF
CDR3nt: TGTGCCAGCAGGGTGGGACTGTCTGGGGAGACCCAGTACTTC

d_gene: TRBD1
j_gene: TRBJ2-2
len: 15
v_gene: TRBV13
abundance: -
CDR3aa: CASSLGQVNTGELFF
CDR3nt: TGTGCCAGCAGCTTGGGACAGGTGAACACCGGGGAGCTGTTTTTT

d_gene: -
j_gene: TRBJ1-1
len: 13
v_gene: TRBV5-3
abundance: -
CDR3aa: CARSLGADAEAFF
CDR3nt: TGTGCCAGAAGCTTGGGGGCGGACGCTGAAGCTTTCTTT

d_gene: -
j_gene: TRBJ1-1
len: 13
v_gene: TRBV7-9
abundance: -
CDR3aa: CASSLWGNTEAFF
CDR3nt: TGTGCCAGCAGCTTATGGGGGAACACTGAAGCTTTCTTT

d_gene: -
j_gene: TRBJ1-5
len: 15
v_gene: TRBV6-6
abundance: -
CDR3aa: CASSYSTGLNQPQHF
CDR3nt: TGTGCCAGCAGTTACTCAACAGGGTTAAATCAGCCCCAGCATTTT

d_gene: -
j_gene: TRBJ2-1
len: 13
v_gene: TRBV5-1
abundance: -
CDR3aa: CASRGGTTNEQFF
CDR3nt: TGCGCCAGCAGGGGTGGGACGACCAATGAGCAGTTCTTC

d_gene: TRBD1
j_gene: TRBJ1-5
len: 15
v_gene: TRBV19
abundance: -
CDR3aa: CASSTSGGTNQPQHF
CDR3nt: TGTGCCAGTAGTACATCAGGGGGGACCAATCAGCCCCAGCATTTT

d_gene: -
j_gene: TRBJ1-4
len: 16
v_gene: TRBV4-1
abundance: once
CDR3aa: CASSPIGGLGGEKLFF
CDR3nt: TGCGCCAGCAGCCCGATCGGGGGACTTGGGGGTGAAAAACTGTTTTTT

d_gene: -
j_gene: TRBJ2-5
len: 14
v_gene: TRBV5-1
abundance: -
CDR3aa: CASSPGQPQETQYF
CDR3nt: TGCGCCAGCAGCCCCGGACAGCCTCAAGAGACCCAGTACTTC

d_gene: -
j_gene: TRBJ1-6
len: 15
v_gene: TRBV2
abundance: -
CDR3aa: CASSGGTPYNSPLHF
CDR3nt: TGTGCCAGCAGTGGAGGGACCCCCTATAATTCACCCCTCCACTTT

d_gene: TRBD2
j_gene: TRBJ2-5
len: 20
v_gene: TRBV9
abundance: -
CDR3aa: CARGNKSGTSGGEHQETQYF
CDR3nt: TGTGCCAGGGGCAATAAATCCGGGACTAGCGGGGGGGAGCACCAAGAGACCCAGTACTTC

d_gene: -
j_gene: TRBJ1-1
len: 13
v_gene: TRBV12-3/TRBV12-4
abundance: -
CDR3aa: CASGQAPNTEAFF
CDR3nt: TGTGCTTCGGGGCAGGCGCCGAACACTGAAGCTTTCTTT

d_gene: TRBD1
j_gene: TRBJ1-2
len: 14
v_gene: TRBV28
abundance: -
CDR3aa: CASRQTGGDYGYTF
CDR3nt: TGTGCCAGCAGACAGACAGGGGGGGACTATGGCTACACCTTC

d_gene: TRBD2
j_gene: TRBJ2-5
len: 18
v_gene: TRBV4-2
abundance: -
CDR3aa: CASSQLGRGLAVQETQYF
CDR3nt: TGTGCCAGCAGCCAGCTGGGTAGGGGACTAGCGGTCCAAGAGACCCAGTACTTC

d_gene: -
j_gene: TRBJ2-7
len: 16
v_gene: TRBV11-2
abundance: -
CDR3aa: CASSLSTDLSSYEQYF
CDR3nt: TGTGCCAGCAGCTTATCGACAGATCTTAGCTCCTACGAGCAGTACTTC

d_gene: -
j_gene: TRBJ1-2
len: 12
v_gene: TRBV29-1
abundance: once
CDR3aa: CSFGYANYGYTF
CDR3nt: TGCAGCTTCGGGTATGCTAACTATGGCTACACCTTC

d_gene: -
j_gene: TRBJ2-5
len: 13
v_gene: TRBV6-6
abundance: -
CDR3aa: CASSYAGEETQYF
CDR3nt: TGTGCCAGCAGTTACGCCGGAGAAGAGACCCAGTACTTC

d_gene: TRBD1
j_gene: TRBJ1-1
len: 13
v_gene: TRBV12-3/TRBV12-4
abundance: -
CDR3aa: CASSLAGQGEAFF
CDR3nt: TGTGCCAGCAGTTTAGCCGGACAGGGCGAAGCTTTCTTT

d_gene: -
j_gene: TRBJ2-2
len: 14
v_gene: TRBV7-2
abundance: -
CDR3aa: CASSQLGVTGELFF
CDR3nt: TGTGCCAGCAGCCAACTAGGCGTCACCGGGGAGCTGTTTTTT

d_gene: -
j_gene: TRBJ1-3
len: 18
v_gene: TRBV2
abundance: -
CDR3aa: CASSPTHQQGSFGNTIYF
CDR3nt: TGTGCCAGCAGTCCCACACACCAACAGGGCTCATTCGGAAACACCATATATTTT

d_gene: -
j_gene: TRBJ1-5
len: 21
v_gene: TRBV3-1/TRBV3-2
abundance: -
CDR3aa: CASSQEGLSFIQAYSNQPQHF
CDR3nt: TGTGCCAGCAGCCAAGAGGGCCTTTCCTTCATCCAGGCGTATAGCAATCAGCCCCAGCATTTT

d_gene: TRBD2
j_gene: TRBJ2-1
len: 19
v_gene: TRBV11-2
abundance: -
CDR3aa: CASSFTRTSGRVLYNEQFF
CDR3nt: TGTGCCAGCAGCTTTACTAGGACTAGCGGGAGGGTCCTCTACAATGAGCAGTTCTTC

d_gene: TRBD1
j_gene: TRBJ2-5
len: 14
v_gene: TRBV5-6
abundance: -
CDR3aa: CASSLRTGRETQYF
CDR3nt: TGTGCCAGCAGCCTACGGACAGGGAGAGAGACCCAGTACTTC

d_gene: TRBD1
j_gene: TRBJ1-2
len: 15
v_gene: TRBV9
abundance: -
CDR3aa: CASSVGEDRVYGYTF
CDR3nt: TGTGCCAGCAGCGTAGGGGAGGACAGGGTCTATGGCTACACCTTC

d_gene: -
j_gene: TRBJ2-7
len: 14
v_gene: TRBV5-1
abundance: -
CDR3aa: CASSLAPDPPGRYF
CDR3nt: TGCGCCAGCAGCTTGGCCCCGGACCCGCCTGGACGGTACTTC

d_gene: TRBD1
j_gene: TRBJ1-4
len: 13
v_gene: TRBV5-1
abundance: -
CDR3aa: CASSPRTGEKLFF
CDR3nt: TGCGCCAGCAGCCCCCGGACAGGGGAAAAACTGTTTTTT

d_gene: -
j_gene: TRBJ1-5
len: 14
v_gene: TRBV19
abundance: -
CDR3aa: CASSIREGNQPQHF
CDR3nt: TGTGCCAGTAGTATTAGGGAGGGCAATCAGCCCCAGCATTTT

d_gene: -
j_gene: TRBJ1-1
len: 13
v_gene: TRBV5-8
abundance: -
CDR3aa: CASSFNRDTEAFF
CDR3nt: TGTGCCAGCAGCTTTAACAGAGACACTGAAGCTTTCTTT

d_gene: TRBD1
j_gene: TRBJ2-7
len: 12
v_gene: TRBV25-1
abundance: few
CDR3aa: CASSGTGIEQYF
CDR3nt: TGTGCCAGCAGTGGGACAGGTATAGAGCAGTACTTC

d_gene: -
j_gene: TRBJ1-1
len: 13
v_gene: TRBV29-1
abundance: -
CDR3aa: CSVEGQQNTEAFF
CDR3nt: TGCAGCGTTGAAGGACAGCAGAACACTGAAGCTTTCTTT

d_gene: -
j_gene: TRBJ1-1
len: 15
v_gene: TRBV14
abundance: -
CDR3aa: CASSHFHERNTEAFF
CDR3nt: TGTGCCAGCAGCCATTTCCACGAGCGGAACACTGAAGCTTTCTTT

d_gene: TRBD2
j_gene: TRBJ2-1
len: 13
v_gene: TRBV6-4
abundance: -
CDR3aa: CASALREGNEQFF
CDR3nt: TGTGCCAGCGCCTTGCGGGAGGGCAATGAGCAGTTCTTC

d_gene: TRBD1
j_gene: TRBJ1-6
len: 14
v_gene: TRBV28
abundance: -
CDR3aa: CASSIQGAWSPLHF
CDR3nt: TGTGCCAGCAGTATACAGGGGGCCTGGTCACCCCTCCACTTT

d_gene: -
j_gene: TRBJ2-3
len: 14
v_gene: TRBV20-1
abundance: -
CDR3aa: CSASLRAGTDTQYF
CDR3nt: TGCAGTGCTAGTTTGAGGGCAGGGACAGATACGCAGTATTTT

d_gene: -
j_gene: TRBJ2-3
len: 13
v_gene: TRBV9
abundance: -
CDR3aa: CASSFEYTDTQYF
CDR3nt: TGTGCCAGCAGCTTCGAATACACAGATACGCAGTATTTT

d_gene: -
j_gene: TRBJ1-2
len: 16
v_gene: TRBV6-2/TRBV6-3
abundance: -
CDR3aa: CASSPVRAGVNYGYTF
CDR3nt: TGTGCCAGCAGCCCGGTTAGGGCAGGCGTTAACTATGGCTACACCTTC

d_gene: TRBD1
j_gene: TRBJ1-2
len: 14
v_gene: TRBV4-1
abundance: -
CDR3aa: CASSQDDRAGGYTF
CDR3nt: TGCGCCAGCAGCCAAGATGACAGGGCGGGTGGCTACACCTTC

d_gene: -
j_gene: TRBJ2-3
len: 11
v_gene: TRBV7-6
abundance: -
CDR3aa: CASRGSDTQYF
CDR3nt: TGTGCCAGCAGAGGTTCAGATACGCAGTATTTT

d_gene: TRBD2
j_gene: TRBJ2-1
len: 18
v_gene: TRBV28
abundance: -
CDR3aa: CASSPGTSGRALRGEQFF
CDR3nt: TGTGCCAGCAGTCCCGGGACTAGCGGGAGGGCCTTGCGAGGTGAGCAGTTCTTC

d_gene: -
j_gene: TRBJ2-3
len: 16
v_gene: TRBV5-6
abundance: -
CDR3aa: CASSLKTQGNTDTQYF
CDR3nt: TGTGCCAGCAGCCTAAAAACTCAGGGAAACACAGATACGCAGTATTTT

d_gene: -
j_gene: TRBJ2-5
len: 14
v_gene: TRBV14
abundance: -
CDR3aa: CASSQGRGRGTQYF
CDR3nt: TGTGCCAGCAGCCAAGGTAGAGGCCGGGGGACCCAGTACTTC